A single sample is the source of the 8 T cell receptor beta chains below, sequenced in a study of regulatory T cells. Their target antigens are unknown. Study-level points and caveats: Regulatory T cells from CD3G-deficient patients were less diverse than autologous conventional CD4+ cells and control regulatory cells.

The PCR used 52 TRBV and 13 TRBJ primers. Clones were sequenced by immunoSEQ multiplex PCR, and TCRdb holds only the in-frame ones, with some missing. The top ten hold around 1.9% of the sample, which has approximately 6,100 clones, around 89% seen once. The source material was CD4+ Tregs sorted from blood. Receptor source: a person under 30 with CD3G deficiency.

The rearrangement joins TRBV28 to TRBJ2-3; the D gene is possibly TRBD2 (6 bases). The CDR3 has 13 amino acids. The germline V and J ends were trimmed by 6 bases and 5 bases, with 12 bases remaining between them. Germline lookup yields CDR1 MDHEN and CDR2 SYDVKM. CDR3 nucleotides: TGTGCCAGCAGCCCCATGGGGGGAGATACGCAGTATTTT. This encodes CASSPMGGDTQYF.

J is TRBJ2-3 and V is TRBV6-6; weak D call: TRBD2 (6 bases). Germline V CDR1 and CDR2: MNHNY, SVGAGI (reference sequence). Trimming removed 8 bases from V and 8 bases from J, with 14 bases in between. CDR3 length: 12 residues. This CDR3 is CASSYGGGTQYF. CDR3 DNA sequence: TGTGCCAGCTCTTACGGGGGAGGTACGCAGTATTTT.

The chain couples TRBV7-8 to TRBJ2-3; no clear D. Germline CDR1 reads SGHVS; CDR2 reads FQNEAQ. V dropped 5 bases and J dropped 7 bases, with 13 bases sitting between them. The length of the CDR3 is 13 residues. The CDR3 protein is CASSPPRRNTQYF. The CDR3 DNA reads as TGTGCCAGCAGCCCGCCCCGGCGAAATACGCAGTATTTT.

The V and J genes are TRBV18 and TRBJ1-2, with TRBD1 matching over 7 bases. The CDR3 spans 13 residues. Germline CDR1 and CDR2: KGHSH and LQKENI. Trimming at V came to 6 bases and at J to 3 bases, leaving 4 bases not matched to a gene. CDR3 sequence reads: CASSRQGDYGYTF. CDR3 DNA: TGTGCCAGCTCTCGACAGGGTGACTATGGCTACACCTTC.

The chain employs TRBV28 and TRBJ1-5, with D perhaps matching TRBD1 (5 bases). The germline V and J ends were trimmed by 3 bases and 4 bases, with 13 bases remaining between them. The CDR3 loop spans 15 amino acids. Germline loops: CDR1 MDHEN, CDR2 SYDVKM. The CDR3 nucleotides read TGTGCCAGCAGTTTTGGGGGGTTAGTTAATCAGCCCCAGCATTTT. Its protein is CASSFGGLVNQPQHF.

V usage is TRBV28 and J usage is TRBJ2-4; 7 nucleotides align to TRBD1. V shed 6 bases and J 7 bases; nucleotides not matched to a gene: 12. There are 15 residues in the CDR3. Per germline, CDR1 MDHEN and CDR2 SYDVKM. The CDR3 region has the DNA TGTGCCAGCAGCCCTACTGACAGGGTTAAGAACATTCAGTACTTC. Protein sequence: CASSPTDRVKNIQYF.

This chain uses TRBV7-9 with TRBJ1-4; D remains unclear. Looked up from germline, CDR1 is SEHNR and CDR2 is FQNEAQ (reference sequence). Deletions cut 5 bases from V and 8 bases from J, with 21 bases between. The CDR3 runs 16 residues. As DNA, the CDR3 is TGTGCCAGCAGCCGAATGGGCCGGGGTGGTCACGAAAAACTGTTTTTT. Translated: CASSRMGRGGHEKLFF. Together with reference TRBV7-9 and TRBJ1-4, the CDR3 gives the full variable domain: DTGVSQNPRHKITKRGQNVTFRCDPISEHNRLYWYRQTLGQGPEFLTYFQNEAQLEKSRLLSDRFSAERPKGSFSTLEIQRTEQGDSAMYLCASSRMGRGGHEKLFFGSGTQLSVL.

The CDR3 is CASRRVSSYNEQFF. The CDR3 DNA reads TGTGCCAGCAGGCGGGTGAGCTCCTACAATGAGCAGTTCTTC. The chain couples TRBV28 to TRBJ2-1; D perhaps matches TRBD2 (5 bases). The CDR3 consists of 14 residues. The V end lost 6 bases, the J end lost 0 bases, and 9 bases lay between the germline ends. Germline loops: CDR1 MDHEN, CDR2 SYDVKM.